These T cell receptor beta chains were read from a single sample in a study of T cells in Graves' hyperthyroidism and ophthalmopathy. MiXCR, run by TCRdb on the multiplex PCR reads, gives a single entry per CDR3 protein. The sample has about 710,000 distinct CDR3 sequences, less than 20% seen once. Sequencing was done on a sample of blood. The receptors originated from a man aged 18 to 35 with Graves' hyperthyroidism. Each CDR3 is given with its conserved first and last residue. The order of the fields is CDR3 DNA, CDR3 protein, D gene, J gene, clone size, V gene. The D gene is left open where the match is weak. A clone size is listed for some rows: how often the clone was seen (once, few, many), or a class if it is expanded.

cdr3_nt: NA
cdr3_aa: CASSLPGTGVAGGNNEQLF
d_call: NA
j_call: TRBJ2-1
clone_size: NA
v_call: TRBV28

cdr3_nt: TGTGCCAGCACTAAGCGGGTGGGGGGAGATACGCAGTATTTT
cdr3_aa: CASTKRVGGDTQYF
d_call: NA
j_call: TRBJ2-3
clone_size: many
v_call: TRBV2

cdr3_nt: TGTGCCAGCACCACCGGGACTAGCCGGTACAATGAGCAGTTCTTC
cdr3_aa: CASTTGTSRYNEQFF
d_call: TRBD2
j_call: TRBJ2-1
clone_size: NA
v_call: TRBV27

cdr3_nt: TGTGCCAGTAGTATAAGGGGCAGGGCGGGCACTGAAGCTTTCTTT
cdr3_aa: CASSIRGRAGTEAFF
d_call: NA
j_call: TRBJ1-1
clone_size: NA
v_call: TRBV19

cdr3_nt: TGTGCCAGCAGTTTAGGAGGACAGTCCTACGAGCAGTACTTC
cdr3_aa: CASSLGGQSYEQYF
d_call: NA
j_call: TRBJ2-7
clone_size: many
v_call: TRBV28

cdr3_nt: TGTGCCAGCAGCTTAGGGTCTCAGGGAGATGGGGCCAACGTCCTGACTTTC
cdr3_aa: CASSLGSQGDGANVLTF
d_call: NA
j_call: TRBJ2-6
clone_size: few
v_call: TRBV7-3

cdr3_nt: TGTGCCAGCAGCTTAGCGGCGGCTAGCGGTGGCACAGATACGCAGTATTTT
cdr3_aa: CASSLAAASGGTDTQYF
d_call: TRBD2
j_call: TRBJ2-3
clone_size: few
v_call: TRBV7-6

cdr3_nt: TGCAGCGTTGAAGACAGCGGGTACGCAGATACGCAGTATTTT
cdr3_aa: CSVEDSGYADTQYF
d_call: NA
j_call: TRBJ2-3
clone_size: NA
v_call: TRBV29-1

cdr3_nt: TGTGCCAGCAGCTATGAGACGGGACAGGGGTCCTACGAGCAGTACTTC
cdr3_aa: CASSYETGQGSYEQYF
d_call: TRBD1
j_call: TRBJ2-7
clone_size: many
v_call: TRBV6-2/TRBV6-3

cdr3_nt: TGTGCCAGCGTCTTTTCCAGTAGCACAGATACGCAGTATTTT
cdr3_aa: CASVFSSSTDTQYF
d_call: NA
j_call: TRBJ2-3
clone_size: many
v_call: TRBV7-9

cdr3_nt: TGTGCCAGTACCCAGGGGCCCCGCTCTGGAAACACCATATATTTT
cdr3_aa: CASTQGPRSGNTIYF
d_call: NA
j_call: TRBJ1-3
clone_size: NA
v_call: TRBV19

cdr3_nt: TGTGGCAGCAGCGTTCGAGGTGAGCAGTTCTTC
cdr3_aa: CGSSVRGEQFF
d_call: NA
j_call: TRBJ2-1
clone_size: NA
v_call: TRBV5-4

cdr3_nt: TGTGCCAGCAGCCTTATCCGGGATCACAATGAGCAGTTCTTC
cdr3_aa: CASSLIRDHNEQFF
d_call: NA
j_call: TRBJ2-1
clone_size: many
v_call: TRBV2

cdr3_nt: TGTGCCAGCAGTACCCCCGGGCTAGATACGCAGTATTTT
cdr3_aa: CASSTPGLDTQYF
d_call: NA
j_call: TRBJ2-3
clone_size: NA
v_call: TRBV25-1

cdr3_nt: TGCAGTGCCACTAGCGGGACCGCCTACGAGCAGTACTTC
cdr3_aa: CSATSGTAYEQYF
d_call: TRBD2
j_call: TRBJ2-7
clone_size: NA
v_call: TRBV20-1

cdr3_nt: TGTGCCAGCAGCGTAGCTCCGGGACACTTTGGGGGAAACACCATATATTTT
cdr3_aa: CASSVAPGHFGGNTIYF
d_call: NA
j_call: TRBJ1-3
clone_size: once
v_call: TRBV9

cdr3_nt: TGCAGCGTTGAAGAAGGGGCCAGGGGGGCCAACGTCCTGACTTTC
cdr3_aa: CSVEEGARGANVLTF
d_call: NA
j_call: TRBJ2-6
clone_size: NA
v_call: TRBV29-1